This paragraph reports one T cell receptor (beta chain). The CDR3 runs to 13 residues. Trimming removed 4 bases from V and 2 bases from J, with 9 bases in between. Germline CDR1 is MDHEN and CDR2 is SYDVKM. This specimen belongs to a study of blood T cell repertoires in COVID-19. Study background: Whether acute or convalescent, the COVID-19 samples came from the United States, Italy and Spain. Sources were T cells, B-cell-depleted T cells, or PBMCs; the material itself was cDNA or gDNA.

As processed by the authors: The authors estimated nucleated cell counts from reference gene primer amplification. TCRdb's table, derived via immunoSEQ multiplex PCR, lists solely in-frame clones and lacks some. The V and J calls and clone size are taken from that table; D and trimming were inferred from the DNA. The sample lists over 30,000 clones; 81% were seen once. The receptor comes from an elderly man with active or convalescent COVID-19. The specimen sequenced was peripheral blood. The rearrangement links TRBV28 to TRBJ2-7, with D possibly being TRBD2 (5 bases). The CDR3 loop reads CASSSEVTYEQYF. The CDR3 DNA reads TGTGCCAGCAGTTCGGAGGTTACCTACGAGCAGTACTTC.